The next 11 T cell receptor beta chains were all read from a single sample in a study of T cell repertoires in cytomegalovirus infection. MiXCR, run by TCRdb on the reads, gives a single entry per CDR3 protein. The sample holds 100,000 to 150,000 distinct CDR3 sequences, roughly a quarter seen once. For these receptors, no antigen is known. The sequencing input was PBMCs, sequenced either directly or after in vitro stimulation (not recorded which). The receptors stem from a human donor in good health (CMV status not recorded). Some clones in this sample may be carry-over from other donors' samples.

The genes are TRBV4-1 and TRBJ2-2; no reliable D call. Between the trimmed V and J ends, which lost 0 bases and 6 bases, there was a span of 14 bases. CDR1 MGHRA and CDR2 YSYEKL come from the germline V gene. There are 16 residues in the CDR3. The DNA for the CDR3 is TGCGCCAGCAGCCAAGAAGGCAGGATATCCTCCGGGGAGCTGTTTTTT. This gives the protein CASSQEGRISSGELFF.

This chain joins TRBV20-1 and TRBJ2-5, with a possible D match to TRBD1 (5 bases). This CDR3 region has 15 residues. V was pared by 7 bases and J by 2 bases, with 20 bases between. CDR1 is DFQATT, CDR2 SNEGSKA, per germline (reference sequence). The CDR3 sequence: CSGPSFRELQETQYF. CDR3 DNA: TGCAGTGGTCCCTCTTTCAGGGAATTACAAGAGACCCAGTACTTC.

This clonotype has a handful of counts. The chain uses TRBV20-1 and TRBJ2-1; D is unresolved. Germline CDR1 and CDR2: DFQATT and SNEGSKA (reference sequence). This CDR3 region has 12 residues. With 0 bases removed from V and 15 bases from J, the gap between germline ends came to 15 bases. CDR3: CSARDRRMDPFF. The CDR3 coding sequence is TGCAGTGCTAGAGATCGGCGGATGGATCCGTTCTTC.

CDR3 DNA sequence: TGTGCCAGCTCCGGGGTAGGCGGCCGCACAGATACGCAGTATTTT. It yields the protein CASSGVGGRTDTQYF. The chain uses TRBV7-2 and TRBJ2-3, with D perhaps TRBD2 (5 bases). Germline CDR1 SGHTA, CDR2 FQGNSA. There are 15 residues in the CDR3. Trimming left V 8 bases short and J 1 base short, with 16 bases between. Full variable domain (remainder filled in from reference TRBV7-2 and TRBJ2-3): GAGVSQSPSNKVTEKGKDVELRCDPISGHTALYWYRQSLGQGLEFLIYFQGNSAPDKSGLPSDRFSAERTGGSVSTLTIQRTQQEDSAVYLCASSGVGGRTDTQYFGPGTRLTVL.

This clonotype is a singleton in its sample. V gene TRBV10-3 combines with J gene TRBJ2-3; 7 bases are shared with TRBD2. Per germline, CDR1 ENHRY and CDR2 SYGVKD. The CDR3 contains 16 residues. After removal of 3 bases from V and 0 bases from J, the junction contained 6 bases not matched to a gene. CDR3 bases: TGTGCCATCAGTGATTTACGCGGGAGTAGCACAGATACGCAGTATTTT. The encoded protein is CAISDLRGSSTDTQYF.

This clonotype has a handful of counts. The J gene is TRBJ1-6, the V gene TRBV6-5; no clear D. There are 13 residues in the CDR3. The V gene's germline CDR1 is MNHEY and CDR2 SVGAGI. Trimming left V 6 bases short and J 8 bases short, with 11 bases between. The CDR3 nucleotides are TGTGCCAGCAGCCAATGGGTGGATTCACCCCTCCACTTT. Protein product: CASSQWVDSPLHF.

This clonotype came up many times. The chain uses TRBV7-2 and TRBJ1-1, with D unclear. V was pared by 1 base and J by 1 base, with 7 bases between. Germline values: CDR1 SGHTA, CDR2 FQGNSA. The CDR3 is 14 amino acids. As DNA, the CDR3 is TGTGCCAGCAGCTTAGGGCCGAGGAACACTGAAGCTTTCTTT. Its translation: CASSLGPRNTEAFF.

This clonotype was seen a handful of times. V is TRBV7-3 and J is TRBJ2-2; 7 bases are a match to TRBD1. CDR3 length: 16 amino acids. With 3 bases clipped from V and 8 bases from J, the junction kept 12 bases outside the gene matches. Germline V lookup: CDR1 SGHTA, CDR2 FQGTGA. In nucleotides, the CDR3 is TGTGCCAGCAGCTTGAGGGGGCAGGCAGCGCGAGGGGAGCTGTTTTTT. It is translated as CASSLRGQAARGELFF.

The V gene is TRBV20-1, the J gene TRBJ2-3; D remains ambiguous. Trimming stripped 2 bases from V and 0 bases from J, with 6 bases between. This CDR3 is built from 13 residues. Germline CDR1 is DFQATT and CDR2 is SNEGSKA (reference sequence). The CDR3: CSARLTSTDTQYF. The CDR3 DNA reads TGCAGTGCTAGACTAACTAGCACAGATACGCAGTATTTT.

This chain uses TRBV20-1 with TRBJ2-1, with D possibly being TRBD2 (5 bases). V was pared by 5 bases and J by 6 bases, with 11 bases between. From germline, CDR1 is DFQATT and CDR2 SNEGSKA (reference sequence). CDR3 length equals 12 residues. CDR3 bases: TGCAGTGCTTACCGGGGTAGCAATGAGCAGTTCTTC. Protein product: CSAYRGSNEQFF.

This clonotype occurred a few times. The V gene is TRBV19, the J gene TRBJ2-3; no firm D call. The CDR3 is 14 residues long. V was clipped by 7 bases and J by 1 base, with 12 bases between them. CDR1 and CDR2 from the germline V gene are LNHDA and SQIVND (reference sequence). The CDR3 DNA follows: TGTGCCAGTACTGAGGACCCCCGCACAGATACGCAGTATTTT. As protein: CASTEDPRTDTQYF. The whole variable domain, filled in from reference TRBV19 and TRBJ2-3, reads DGGITQSPKYLFRKEGQNVTLSCEQNLNHDAMYWYRQDPGQGLRLIYYSQIVNDFQKGDIAEGYSVSREKKESFPLTVTSAQKNPTAFYLCASTEDPRTDTQYFGPGTRLTVL.